This T cell receptor (beta chain) was captured in a study of blood T cell repertoires in COVID-19. Across the study: PBMCs, B-cell-depleted T cells, or T cells provided the cDNA or gDNA that made up the material.

While infection was still active, Seattle patients were enrolled and then followed longitudinally. This CDR3 is built from 16 residues. Germline V gives CDR1 KGHSH, CDR2 LQKENI. Losses at the gene ends were 3 bases for V and 6 bases for J; bases not matched to a gene: 12. In the original analysis: The authors estimated nucleated cell counts from reference gene primer amplification. Repertoires were generated with immunoSEQ multiplex PCR, while TCRdb's copy carries only in-frame clones and drops some. V, J and clone size derive from that table, while D and trimming were established from the DNA sequence. The sample carries 150,000 to 200,000 clones, 70% to 90% recorded once.

What was sequenced was peripheral blood. The rearrangement uses TRBV18 and TRBJ2-3; 7 positions match TRBD2. This receptor was identified in a woman over 75 with COVID-19, enrolled during active disease. The CDR3 nucleotides read TGTGCCAGCTCACCCCGGGTAGCGGGTGGAACGGATACGCAGTATTTT. This sequence encodes CASSPRVAGGTDTQYF.